The 4 T cell receptor beta chains below were found in one sample sequenced in a study of T cells after yellow fever vaccination. TCRdb processed the 5' RACE reads anew with MiXCR; each CDR3 protein has one entry. Among hundreds of thousands of distinct CDR3 sequences listed, around 21% were seen once. Here the sequenced sample was PBMCs, taken 15 days after the yellow fever booster vaccination. The receptor source for this set is a young man who received the YFV17D yellow fever vaccine.

The chain carries TRBV7-2 and TRBJ2-1, with TRBD2 matching 7 bases. Germline V lookup: CDR1 SGHTA, CDR2 FQGNSA. J gave up 7 bases and V 0 bases, and 12 bases lay outside the gene matches. The CDR3 is 17 residues long. The CDR3 DNA sequence: TGTGCCAGCAGCTTAGCGTTGCGGGGCTGGGGAGGGAATGAGCAGTTCTTC. Protein product: CASSLALRGWGGNEQFF.

This clonotype turned up a few times. The rearrangement links TRBV7-2 to TRBJ2-7, with 8 bases that match TRBD2. Losses at the gene ends were 1 base for V and 1 base for J; bases not matched to a gene: 3. Germline V CDR1 and CDR2: SGHTA, FQGNSA. The CDR3 totals 15 residues. CDR3 amino acids: CASSLGGTSSYEQYF. The CDR3 DNA reads TGTGCCAGCAGCTTAGGAGGGACTAGTTCCTACGAGCAGTACTTC. Full variable domain (missing parts from reference TRBV7-2 and TRBJ2-7): GAGVSQSPSNKVTEKGKDVELRCDPISGHTALYWYRQSLGQGLEFLIYFQGNSAPDKSGLPSDRFSAERTGGSVSTLTIQRTQQEDSAVYLCASSLGGTSSYEQYFGPGTRLTVT.

This clonotype was counted between two and nine times. The chain couples TRBV24-1 to TRBJ2-1, with 10 bases lining up with TRBD2. The trim removed 4 bases at V and 14 bases at J, leaving 10 bases unmatched. Germline CDR1 is KGHDR and CDR2 is SFDVKD. The CDR3 contains 14 residues. In nucleotides, the CDR3 is TGTGCCACCAGTGAATCCGGCTGGACTAGCGGAGAGTTCTTC. This codes for CATSESGWTSGEFF.

This clonotype was seen a handful of times. The rearrangement joins TRBV6-1 to TRBJ2-5, with 9 bases identical to TRBD2. Germline assignment: CDR1 MNHNS and CDR2 SASEGT. Trimming removed 6 bases from V and 2 bases from J; junction bases left unmatched: 7. The CDR3 consists of 15 residues. The CDR3 protein is CASSLGLARQETQYF. CDR3 DNA: TGTGCCAGCAGCCTTGGACTAGCGCGTCAAGAGACCCAGTACTTC.